Listed below are T cell receptor beta chains from one sample, sequenced in a study of blood T cell repertoires in COVID-19. Measured with immunoSEQ multiplex PCR; TCRdb has only the in-frame clones, and not every one. The sample consists of roughly 300,000 clones, around 87% of them appearing once. The material sequenced was peripheral blood. The receptors were sampled from a woman between 50 and 59 years old who had recovered from COVID-19. The CDR3 runs from the conserved cysteine through the conserved F or W. D genes are given only for firm matches. Size values are once, few and many counts, or a class for expanded clones, and some rows have none.

d_call | j_call | v_call | clone_size | cdr3_aa | cdr3_nt
TRBD1 | TRBJ1-1 | TRBV13 | - | CASRPQTPGQANTEAFF | TGTGCCAGCAGACCCCAAACTCCGGGACAGGCGAACACTGAAGCTTTCTTT
- | TRBJ1-2 | TRBV19 | - | CASRSDGYGYTF | TGTGCCAGTAGGAGCGATGGCTATGGCTACACCTTC
TRBD2 | TRBJ2-1 | TRBV7-3 | - | CASSPTPGLAGSVDEQFF | TGTGCCAGCAGCCCCACGCCGGGACTAGCGGGATCTGTGGATGAGCAGTTCTTC
- | TRBJ1-1 | TRBV11-3 | few | CASSLDFSTEAFF | TGTGCCAGCAGCTTAGATTTTAGCACTGAAGCTTTCTTT
TRBD2 | TRBJ2-1 | TRBV2 | once | CASIEREGYNEQFF | TGTGCCAGCATAGAGCGGGAGGGTTACAATGAGCAGTTCTTC
- | TRBJ2-5 | TRBV11-3 | - | CASSLGEIETQYF | TGTGCCAGCAGCTTAGGGGAGATAGAGACCCAGTACTTC
- | TRBJ2-3 | TRBV19 | - | CASSIIVTDTQYF | TGTGCCAGTAGTATAATAGTGACAGATACGCAGTATTTT
- | TRBJ1-5 | TRBV19 | once | CASRGTVSQPQHF | TGTGCCAGTAGGGGGACTGTAAGTCAGCCCCAGCATTTT
TRBD2 | TRBJ2-2 | TRBV11-2 | - | CASSLAPLAGRPNTGELFF | TGTGCCAGCAGCTTAGCCCCACTAGCGGGTAGACCGAACACCGGGGAGCTGTTTTTT
TRBD1 | TRBJ1-2 | TRBV27 | - | CASSLIGDRGYVGYTF | TGTGCCAGCAGTTTAATTGGCGACAGGGGCTATGTTGGCTACACCTTC
- | TRBJ2-7 | TRBV6-5 | - | CASRGDFPGHEQYF | TGTGCCAGCAGGGGGGACTTTCCGGGACACGAGCAGTACTTC
TRBD1 | TRBJ2-7 | TRBV3-1/TRBV3-2 | - | CASSQGLRTGGHYEQYF | TGTGCCAGCAGCCAAGGATTAAGGACAGGAGGACACTACGAGCAGTACTTC
- | TRBJ2-3 | TRBV9 | - | CASSYVITDTQYF | TGTGCCAGCAGCTATGTTATCACAGATACGCAGTATTTT
- | TRBJ1-2 | TRBV12-3/TRBV12-4 | - | CASSPPGRGGYTF | TGTGCCAGCAGCCCTCCGGGCAGGGGCGGCTACACCTTC
TRBD1 | TRBJ1-2 | TRBV5-4 | - | CASSLGQGSYGYTF | TGTGCCAGCAGCTTGGGACAGGGGAGCTATGGCTACACCTTC
- | TRBJ2-3 | TRBV4-1 | - | CASSVRDRFNSGARDTQYF | TGCGCCAGCAGCGTCCGGGACAGATTTAATTCGGGGGCAAGAGATACGCAGTATTTT
- | TRBJ1-2 | TRBV24-1 | - | CATSDFGEESGYTF | TGTGCCACCAGTGATTTCGGGGAGGAGAGTGGCTACACCTTC
TRBD2 | TRBJ2-3 | TRBV18 | - | CASSPPPVSGPSTDTQYF | TGTGCCAGCTCACCACCGCCCGTTAGCGGGCCTAGCACAGATACGCAGTATTTT
- | TRBJ2-5 | TRBV5-1 | - | CASSLYSVSGPLGETQYF | TGCGCCAGCAGCTTGTATTCTGTCAGCGGCCCCCTGGGAGAGACCCAGTACTTC
TRBD2 | TRBJ2-3 | TRBV28 | once | CASSFLWTSGSSVDTQYF | TGTGCCAGCAGTTTTCTTTGGACTAGCGGGAGTAGTGTAGATACGCAGTATTTT
- | TRBJ2-3 | TRBV15 | - | CATAKRKGNMPTDTQYF | TGTGCCACCGCGAAACGCAAGGGGAATATGCCCACAGATACGCAGTATTTT
TRBD1 | TRBJ2-6 | TRBV7-2 | once | CASIPKAGTGWSGANVLTF | TGTGCCAGCATCCCCAAAGCCGGGACAGGGTGGTCTGGGGCCAACGTCCTGACTTTC
- | TRBJ1-6 | TRBV6-1 | - | CASSEGSGLYNSPLHF | TGTGCCAGCAGTGAAGGGTCAGGGCTCTATAATTCACCCCTCCACTTT
TRBD2 | TRBJ2-3 | TRBV9 | - | CASSVGNSGHSSTDTQYF | TGTGCCAGCAGCGTAGGGAATAGCGGGCATTCTAGCACAGATACGCAGTATTTT
TRBD1 | TRBJ1-2 | TRBV6-5 | - | CASSYSRTGRNYGYTF | TGTGCCAGCAGTTACTCGAGGACAGGGAGAAACTATGGCTACACCTTC